This TCR beta chain was captured by sequencing in a study of blood T cell repertoires in COVID-19. Overall study context: Samples representing acute and convalescent COVID-19 were sourced from the United States, Italy and Spain. The analysed material was cDNA or gDNA that came from T cells, B-cell-depleted T cells, or PBMCs.

This CDR3 has 16 amino acids. V shed 2 bases and J 1 base; nucleotides not matched to a gene: 4. Germline loops: CDR1 SGHRS, CDR2 YFSETQ. In the authors' workflow: Estimates of nucleated cell counts were drawn from the amplification of reference gene primers. Profiled with immunoSEQ multiplex PCR; TCRdb holds only in-frame clones, not every one. From that table come the V and J calls and clone size; the DNA was used to work out D and trimming. Of 200,000 to 250,000 clones listed, around four fifths are singletons. In this sample, this clone turned up once. The V call is TRBV5-1, the J call TRBJ2-2; 8 nucleotides agree with TRBD2. The sequencing sample was made of peripheral blood. This clonotype was sampled from a woman between 45 and 60 years old with active or convalescent COVID-19. The DNA of the CDR3 is TGCGCCAGCAGCTTTTACGGGACTAGGAACACCGGGGAGCTGTTTTTT. Residues: CASSFYGTRNTGELFF.